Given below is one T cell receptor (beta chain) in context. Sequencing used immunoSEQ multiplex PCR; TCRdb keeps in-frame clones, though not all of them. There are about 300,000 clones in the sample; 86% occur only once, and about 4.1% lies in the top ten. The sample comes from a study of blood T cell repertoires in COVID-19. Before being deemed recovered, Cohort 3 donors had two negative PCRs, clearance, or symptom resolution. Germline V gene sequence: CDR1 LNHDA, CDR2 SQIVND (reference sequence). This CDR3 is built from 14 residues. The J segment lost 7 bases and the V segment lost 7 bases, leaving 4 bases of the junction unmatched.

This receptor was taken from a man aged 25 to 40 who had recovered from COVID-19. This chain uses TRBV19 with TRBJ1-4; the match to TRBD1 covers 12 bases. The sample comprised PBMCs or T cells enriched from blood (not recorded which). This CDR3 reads CASIGDRGLEKLFF. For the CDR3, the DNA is TGTGCCAGTATTGGGGACAGGGGGCTTGAAAAACTGTTTTTT.